Presented here are 27 T cell receptor beta chains from one specimen sequenced in a study of immune evolution from preneoplasia to lung adenocarcinoma. Only in-frame clones appear in the TCRdb table, and some are missing; sequencing was by immunoSEQ multiplex PCR. The sample lists some 4,000 clones; about nine tenths were seen once. Sequencing input: FFPE minimally invasive lung adenocarcinoma tissue. The receptors come from a donor older than 65 with lung adenocarcinoma.

The chain couples TRBV11-3 to TRBJ1-2, with a possible D match to TRBD1 (5 bases). This CDR3 comprises 14 residues. Trimming cost V 9 bases and J 1 base, with 15 bases left between them. Germline-derived CDR1 and CDR2 are SGHNT and YENEEA. CDR3 loop: CASEAGSGNYGYTF. CDR3 in DNA: TGTGCCAGTGAAGCAGGGTCCGGTAACTATGGCTACACCTTC.

This clone was recorded once. The chain combines TRBV13 with TRBJ2-7; weak D call: TRBD1 (6 bases). The CDR3 length is 14 residues. V was trimmed by 0 bases and J by 3 bases, leaving 9 bases between them. Germline V gene lookup returns CDR1 PRHDT and CDR2 FYEKMQ (reference sequence). Here the CDR3 DNA reads TGTGCCAGCAGCTTAGGACAGGGAGACTACGAGCAGTACTTC. It specifies CASSLGQGDYEQYF.

The chain is built from TRBV11-3 and TRBJ2-7; 7 bases are a match to TRBD2. The CDR3 totals 12 residues. V was pared by 5 bases and J by 3 bases, with 1 base of the junction left unmatched. CDR1 and CDR2 from the germline V gene are SGHNT and YENEEA. CDR3 region: CASSGGSYEQYF. The DNA for the CDR3 is TGTGCCAGCAGCGGCGGGAGCTACGAGCAGTACTTC.

The count of this clone is one. The chain's CDR3 is CASSLRRAYEQYF. The CDR3 DNA reads TGTGCCAGCAGCTTACGCAGAGCCTACGAGCAGTACTTC. The rearrangement links TRBV11-2 to TRBJ2-7; no firm D call. Trimming removed 2 bases from V and 2 bases from J, with 7 bases in between. CDR1 and CDR2 from the germline V gene are SGHAT and FQNNGV. The CDR3 consists of 13 residues.

The CDR3 loop is CASSFQTSGSYNEQFF. The CDR3 coding sequence is TGCGCCAGCAGCTTCCAGACTAGCGGGAGCTACAATGAGCAGTTCTTC. The rearrangement uses TRBV5-1 and TRBJ2-1; 12 bases align to TRBD2. From germline, CDR1 is SGHRS and CDR2 YFSETQ. V trimming: 2 bases; J trimming: 3 bases; junction bases outside the gene matches: 3. This CDR3 spans 16 amino acids. The variable domain in full, completed from reference TRBV5-1 and TRBJ2-1, reads KAGVTQTPRYLIKTRGQQVTLSCSPISGHRSVSWYQQTPGQGLQFLFEYFSETQRNKGNFPGRFSGRQFSNSRSEMNVSTLELGDSALYLCASSFQTSGSYNEQFFGPGTRLTVL.

This clone was found a few times. V gene TRBV21-1 combines with J gene TRBJ1-2. TRBV21-1 is given as a pseudogene. The CDR3 spans 16 residues. The CDR3 spells CASRRDLATETYGYTF. In DNA form, the CDR3 reads TGTGCCAGCAGGCGAGATCTAGCTACAGAGACCTATGGCTACACCTTC.

This chain uses TRBV5-8 with TRBJ1-2; D gene ambiguous. The CDR3 totals 12 residues. V was pared by 3 bases and J by 8 bases, with 11 bases between. CDR1 is SGHTS and CDR2 is YDEGEE in the germline V gene. The CDR3 spells CASSYQILGYTF. In nucleotides, the CDR3 is TGTGCCAGCAGCTACCAAATTTTAGGCTACACCTTC.

In this sample, this clone turned up once. The chain uses TRBV19 and TRBJ1-2; D is unresolved. The CDR3 has 13 amino acids. The germline V gene encodes CDR1 LNHDA and CDR2 SQIVND (reference sequence). V dropped 3 bases and J dropped 8 bases, with 13 bases sitting between them. In DNA form, the CDR3 reads TGTGCCAGTAGTATTTCAAGAAGAGACGGCTACACCTTC. It specifies CASSISRRDGYTF.

The V call is TRBV7-9, the J call TRBJ2-1; no definite D call. This CDR3 is built from 10 residues. Germline CDR1 reads SEHNR; CDR2 reads FQNEAQ (reference sequence). Trimming removed 8 bases at V and 5 bases at J, with 4 bases between. The CDR3 DNA reads TGTGCCAGCGCAAACAATGAGCAGTTCTTC. It codes for CASANNEQFF.

The rearrangement joins TRBV10-3 to TRBJ1-1, with D possibly being TRBD1 (5 bases). Germline loops: CDR1 ENHRY, CDR2 SYGVKD. CDR3 length: 14 amino acids. V gave up 6 bases and J gave up 2 bases, with 13 bases separating them. Here the CDR3 reads CAISVATANTEAFF. CDR3 DNA sequence: TGTGCCATCAGCGTCGCGACAGCCAACACTGAAGCTTTCTTT.

The chain uses TRBV28 and TRBJ2-6; D is unresolved. The CDR3 extends over 15 amino acids. V was trimmed by 3 bases and J by 4 bases, leaving 10 bases between them. Germline CDR1 reads MDHEN; CDR2 reads SYDVKM. CDR3 sequence reads: CASSFGIAGANVLTF. In DNA, the CDR3 is TGTGCCAGCAGTTTTGGAATAGCAGGGGCCAACGTCCTGACTTTC.

The chain carries TRBV6-4 and TRBJ2-1, with 7 bases aligning to TRBD1. After removal of 2 bases from V and 4 bases from J, the junction contained 2 bases not matched to a gene. Looked up from germline, CDR1 is MRHNA and CDR2 is SNTAGT. The CDR3 extends over 14 amino acids. This chain's CDR3 is CASSDQGDYNEQFF. CDR3 nucleotide sequence: TGTGCCAGCAGTGACCAGGGGGATTACAATGAGCAGTTCTTC.

V and J are TRBV6-1 and TRBJ2-7, with no clear D. CDR3 size: 16 residues. The V end was cut by 3 bases, the J end by 3 bases, with 18 bases between. Germline loops: CDR1 MNHNS, CDR2 SASEGT. The CDR3, as DNA: TGTGCCAGCAGTGAGGGTAATTTCGGCCAAATCTACGAGCAGTACTTC. Protein: CASSEGNFGQIYEQYF.

In its sample, this clone was seen a few times. This chain uses TRBV9 with TRBJ1-1, with no clear D. Germline CDR1 and CDR2: SGDLS and YYNGEE. CDR3 length: 14 residues. V dropped 4 bases and J dropped 3 bases, with 13 bases sitting between them. The CDR3 region has the DNA TGTGCCAGCAGCCCTTCCGCCCTTGACACTGAAGCTTTCTTT. Translated: CASSPSALDTEAFF.

This clone was picked up one time. The V call is TRBV30, the J call TRBJ2-1, with 9 bases identical to TRBD2. The CDR3 extends over 14 amino acids. V lost 4 bases to trimming and J lost 9 bases; unmatched junction nucleotides: 10. CDR1 and CDR2 (germline): GTSNPN, SVGIG (reference sequence). The CDR3 sequence: CAWTPGLAASEQFF. CDR3 in DNA: TGTGCCTGGACCCCGGGACTAGCAGCTAGTGAGCAGTTCTTC.

The chain carries TRBV7-9 and TRBJ2-7, with TRBD1 identical over 11 bases. This CDR3 spans 16 amino acids. Unmatched junction bases numbered 8, after V lost 5 bases and J lost 2 bases. Germline CDR1 SEHNR, CDR2 FQNEAQ (reference sequence). The CDR3 reads CASSPGGTGGTYEQYF. The CDR3 bases are TGTGCCAGCAGCCCGGGGGGGACAGGGGGGACCTACGAGCAGTACTTC.

The gene calls are TRBV4-2 and TRBJ2-7; TRBD2 might be the D (5 bases). This CDR3 has 15 amino acids. Germline CDR1 LGHNA, CDR2 YNFKEQ. V was shortened by 1 base and J by 3 bases, with 13 bases between the two germline ends. The CDR3 here is CASSQGLASGYEQYF. In DNA form, the CDR3 reads TGTGCCAGCAGCCAAGGTCTAGCTTCGGGCTACGAGCAGTACTTC.

V usage is TRBV10-1 and J usage is TRBJ2-2; D is ambiguous. The CDR3 consists of 14 residues. V shed 0 bases and J shed 1 base, with 3 bases lying between them. Germline V lookup: CDR1 WNHNN, CDR2 SYGVQD (reference sequence). CDR3 sequence reads: CASSESKNTGELFF. For the CDR3, the DNA is TGCGCCAGCAGTGAGTCGAAGAACACCGGGGAGCTGTTTTTT.

V gene TRBV10-1 combines with J gene TRBJ2-7; a possible D gene is TRBD2 (5 bases). This CDR3 spans 13 amino acids. V lost 4 bases to trimming and J lost 7 bases, with 14 bases between them. CDR1 and CDR2 from the germline V gene are WNHNN and SYGVQD (reference sequence). The CDR3 loop is CASSGAATGEQYF. The DNA of the CDR3 is TGCGCCAGCAGTGGAGCTGCAACGGGGGAGCAGTACTTC.

V gene TRBV27 combines with J gene TRBJ2-3; D gene uncertain. Germline V CDR1 and CDR2: MNHEY, SMNVEV (reference sequence). The CDR3 extends over 15 amino acids. Trimming left V 3 bases short and J 3 bases short, with 13 bases between. Here the CDR3 DNA reads TGTGCCAGCAGTTTGGCCAGCCTTTTAACAGATACGCAGTATTTT. Translated: CASSLASLLTDTQYF.

The rearrangement links TRBV5-1 to TRBJ2-6; perhaps TRBD1 as D (7 bases). Germline V CDR1 and CDR2: SGHRS, YFSETQ. The CDR3 loop spans 16 amino acids. The V end lost 3 bases, the J end lost 4 bases, and 14 bases lay between the germline ends. The CDR3 protein is CASSSSGGLGANVLTF. CDR3 in DNA: TGCGCCAGCAGCTCTTCAGGGGGACTGGGGGCCAACGTCCTGACTTTC. Full variable domain (outside the CDR3, taken from reference TRBV5-1 and TRBJ2-6): KAGVTQTPRYLIKTRGQQVTLSCSPISGHRSVSWYQQTPGQGLQFLFEYFSETQRNKGNFPGRFSGRQFSNSRSEMNVSTLELGDSALYLCASSSSGGLGANVLTFGAGSRLTVL.

The chain joins TRBV14 to TRBJ2-3; TRBD2 agrees at 13 bases. Germline V gene data show CDR1 as SGHDN and CDR2 as FVKESK. The CDR3 totals 16 residues. Trimming cost V 4 bases and J 2 bases; bases outside gene matches: 3. Here the CDR3 reads CASSLGLAGATDTQYF. Written as DNA, the CDR3 is TGTGCCAGCAGCCTAGGACTAGCGGGAGCCACAGATACGCAGTATTTT.

A note on this clone: One junction end disagrees with the germline gene, perhaps due to a read error. This sequence joins TRBV18 and TRBJ2-2; 13 bases align to TRBD2. The CDR3 sequence is 14 residues long. Germline values: CDR1 KGHSH, CDR2 LQKENI. The CDR3 DNA follows: TGTGCCAGCTCACCAGGACTAGCGGGAGAGATGCGGATTTTT. Its protein is CASSPGLAGEMRIF.

This CDR3 reads CASSLSGSVNQEELFF. CDR3 nucleotides: TGCGCCAGCAGTTTGTCCGGGAGCGTCAACCAGGAGGAGCTGTTTTTT. The chain is built from TRBV10-1 and TRBJ2-2, with D possibly matching TRBD2 (6 bases). This CDR3 contains 16 residues. The V end was cut by 5 bases, the J end by 10 bases, with 23 bases between. The V gene's germline CDR1 is WNHNN and CDR2 SYGVQD (reference sequence).

CDR3 DNA sequence: TGTGCCAGCGGCGGGCTCACAGATACGCAGTATTTT. The encoded protein is CASGGLTDTQYF. J is TRBJ2-3 and V is TRBV6-5; D possibly corresponds to TRBD2 (5 bases). This CDR3 is built from 12 residues. Germline V gene lookup returns CDR1 MNHEY and CDR2 SVGAGI. V was pared by 8 bases and J by 2 bases, with 8 bases between.

This chain connects TRBV15 to TRBJ2-3, with D possibly TRBD2 on 6 matching bases. Germline V gene lookup returns CDR1 LNHNV and CDR2 YYDKDF (reference sequence). There are 15 residues in the CDR3. V lost 7 bases, J lost 7 bases, and 21 bases lay in between. The CDR3: CATTPPGTDANTQYF. The CDR3 nucleotides are TGTGCCACCACCCCCCCCGGGACTGATGCTAATACGCAGTATTTT.

The J gene is TRBJ2-2, the V gene TRBV6-5; D call uncertain. V lost 5 bases and J lost 5, with 12 bases in between. Germline V gene lookup returns CDR1 MNHEY and CDR2 SVGAGI. The CDR3 sequence is 14 residues long. The DNA of the CDR3 is TGTGCCAGCAGTAAACTGGGTGGGACCGGGGAGCTGTTTTTT. Translated: CASSKLGGTGELFF.